These 25 T cell receptor beta chains originate from one sample sequenced in a study of T cells after yellow fever vaccination (dated by TCRdb to between 2018 and 2020). The treatment or condition label for this specimen denotes: live attenuated yellow fever vaccine strain. The library was produced with 5' RACE. The reads were generated on an Illumina HiSeq 2500. Through fastp at Q25 and MiXCR, TCRdb rebuilt clones from the public reads, retaining in-frame beta chains. Each CDR3 protein gets just one entry, which takes the most common genes and DNA from the rows behind it. In this sample the table shows a few hundred thousand distinct CDR3 sequences, 8.5% to 10% of which occur a single time. The top ten constitute roughly 18% of the sample. The sequencing used PBMCs, collected on the day of the first yellow fever vaccination. These receptor sequences come from a man aged 18 to 29 who received the YFV17D yellow fever vaccine.

The chain links TRBV20-1 to TRBJ1-6, with a weak D call TRBD1 (5 bases). Germline assignment: CDR1 DFQATT and CDR2 SNEGSKA (reference sequence). V was trimmed by 5 bases and J by 0 bases, leaving 14 bases between them. The CDR3 runs 16 residues. The CDR3 nucleotides read TGCAGTGCTTCGTCGCGGCAGGGCTCCTATAATTCACCCCTCCACTTT. Residues: CSASSRQGSYNSPLHF.

This clonotype was seen only a few times. The chain has TRBV19 and TRBJ1-2; a weak D match, TRBD1 (5 bases). This CDR3 contains 18 residues. V lost 6 bases, J lost 5 bases, and 28 bases lay in between. From germline, CDR1 is LNHDA and CDR2 SQIVND (reference sequence). As DNA, the CDR3 is TGTGCCAGTAGCCCAACGACTAGGCAGGGAGTCTATTCGTATGGCTACACCTTC. Amino acids: CASSPTTRQGVYSYGYTF. Using reference TRBV19 and TRBJ1-2 for the parts outside the CDR3, the full variable domain is DGGITQSPKYLFRKEGQNVTLSCEQNLNHDAMYWYRQDPGQGLRLIYYSQIVNDFQKGDIAEGYSVSREKKESFPLTVTSAQKNPTAFYLCASSPTTRQGVYSYGYTFGSGTRLTVV.

The chain links TRBV5-4 to TRBJ1-6, with D perhaps matching TRBD1 (6 bases). Trimming took 0 bases from V and 15 from J, leaving 13 bases between them. The CDR3 has 13 amino acids. Per germline, CDR1 SGHNT and CDR2 YYREEE (reference sequence). CDR3: CASSLAPGDVLHF. In DNA, the CDR3 is TGTGCCAGCAGCTTGGCCCCAGGGGATGTCCTCCACTTT.

The V call is TRBV20-1, the J call TRBJ2-3; D is perhaps TRBD2 (5 bases). Germline loops: CDR1 DFQATT, CDR2 SNEGSKA (reference sequence). The CDR3 loop spans 14 amino acids. V was pared by 0 bases and J by 1 base, with 8 bases between. In nucleotides, the CDR3 is TGCAGTGCTAGAGACCGAGCGGGCACAGATACGCAGTATTTT. Translation: CSARDRAGTDTQYF.

The rearrangement links TRBV20-1 to TRBJ2-1; TRBD1 aligns across 7 bases. Germline CDR1 is DFQATT and CDR2 is SNEGSKA (reference sequence). Trimming took 2 bases from V and 0 from J; bases not matched to a gene: 7. The CDR3 runs to 16 residues. CDR3 in DNA: TGCAGTGCTAGAACAGTACAGGGGAGCTCCTACAATGAGCAGTTCTTC. The encoded protein is CSARTVQGSSYNEQFF.

J is TRBJ2-7 and V is TRBV30; 12 nucleotides align to TRBD1. Germline V gene sequence: CDR1 GTSNPN, CDR2 SVGIG (reference sequence). V lost 4 bases and J lost 0; bases outside the gene matches: 10. The length of the CDR3 is 17 residues. CDR3 protein: CAWNRDRGLKYSYEQYF. The CDR3 coding sequence is TGTGCCTGGAATCGGGACAGGGGGCTAAAGTACTCCTACGAGCAGTACTTC.

This clonotype was recorded many times. This chain connects TRBV7-2 to TRBJ2-1; 11 bases match TRBD1. V trimming: 5 bases; J trimming: 8 bases; junction bases outside the gene matches: 8. Looked up from germline, CDR1 is SGHTA and CDR2 is FQGNSA. The CDR3 contains 15 residues. The DNA for the CDR3 is TGTGCCAGCAGCCAATGGGACAGGGGGGAGCATGAGCAGTTCTTC. This gives the protein CASSQWDRGEHEQFF.

The rearrangement uses TRBV4-3 and TRBJ1-5; D is undetermined. This CDR3 contains 17 residues. Deletions cut 0 bases from V and 0 bases from J, with 12 bases between. The V gene's germline CDR1 is LGHNA and CDR2 YSLEER. CDR3 loop: CASSQDVLWHSNQPQHF. CDR3 nucleotide sequence: TGCGCCAGCAGCCAAGATGTGTTGTGGCATAGCAATCAGCCCCAGCATTTT.

This clonotype showed up just a few times. This rearrangement joins TRBV5-1 to TRBJ1-4; 7 nucleotides agree with TRBD1. Looked up from germline, CDR1 is SGHRS and CDR2 is YFSETQ. V lost 0 bases, J lost 1 base, and 3 bases stayed unmatched. The CDR3 is 16 amino acids. Written as DNA, the CDR3 is TGCGCCAGCAGCTTGGGAGGGGGCGTAACTAATGAAAAACTGTTTTTT. Translation: CASSLGGGVTNEKLFF.

V is TRBV18 and J is TRBJ1-1, with no clear D. The CDR3 contains 16 residues. Germline-derived CDR1 and CDR2 are KGHSH and LQKENI. V lost 0 bases to trimming and J lost 0 bases, with 11 bases between them. The CDR3 DNA is TGTGCCAGCTCACCACCAAGCGGGTTCATGAACACTGAAGCTTTCTTT. The encoded protein is CASSPPSGFMNTEAFF.

This clonotype was seen more than once but under ten times. The rearrangement uses TRBV20-1 and TRBJ1-2; no reliable D call. Between the trimmed V and J ends, which lost 6 bases and 4 bases, there was a span of 21 bases. The CDR3 sequence is 15 residues long. Germline CDR1 and CDR2: DFQATT and SNEGSKA (reference sequence). The CDR3 DNA is TGCAGTGCCCACGTCCCGCACACGGCGAGCTATGGCTACACCTTC. The encoded protein is CSAHVPHTASYGYTF.

This clonotype occurred a few times. The chain couples TRBV15 to TRBJ2-3; D unclear. Germline V gives CDR1 LNHNV, CDR2 YYDKDF (reference sequence). The CDR3 has 13 residues. Trimming took 3 bases from V and 5 from J, leaving 9 bases between them. In nucleotides, the CDR3 is TGTGCCACCAGCAGCCCCCCGCTAGATACGCAGTATTTT. Protein product: CATSSPPLDTQYF. Using reference TRBV15 and TRBJ2-3 for the parts outside the CDR3, the full variable domain is DAMVIQNPRYQVTQFGKPVTLSCSQTLNHNVMYWYQQKSSQAPKLLFHYYDKDFNNEADTPDNFQSRRPNTSFCFLDIRSPGLGDTAMYLCATSSPPLDTQYFGPGTRLTVL.

The chain is built from TRBV20-1 and TRBJ2-7; 7 nucleotides line up with TRBD2. Germline V gene lookup returns CDR1 DFQATT and CDR2 SNEGSKA (reference sequence). The CDR3 runs to 16 residues. Here the CDR3 reads CCARDGGEGLLGEQYV. DNA of the CDR3: TGCTGCGCTAGAGATGGGGGGGAGGGCCTACTTGGTGAGCAGTACGTC.

This clonotype was counted between two and nine times. The chain recombines TRBV5-1 with TRBJ2-5; 8 nucleotides agree with TRBD1. This CDR3 comprises 15 residues. The V gene's germline CDR1 is SGHRS and CDR2 YFSETQ. V gave up 7 bases and J gave up 5 bases; unmatched junction bases: 13. The CDR3 sequence: CASLRAGGVGETQYF. CDR3 DNA sequence: TGCGCCAGCCTAAGGGCAGGGGGCGTGGGTGAGACCCAGTACTTC.

This clonotype came up a few times. V gene TRBV12-3 or TRBV12-4 combines with J gene TRBJ1-4, with a weak D call TRBD1 (5 bases). Trimming cost V 1 base and J 11 bases, with 11 bases left between them. The CDR3 length is 13 residues. CDR3 DNA sequence: TGTGCCAGCAGTTTAGAGGGGCAAATGAAACTGTTTTTT. Protein: CASSLEGQMKLFF.

The V call is TRBV7-2, the J call TRBJ1-1; D perhaps matches TRBD1 (6 bases). Trimming shortened V by 2 bases and J by 4 bases, and 17 bases separated the two germline ends. The V gene's germline CDR1 is SGHTA and CDR2 FQGNSA. This CDR3 is 16 amino acids long. The CDR3 loop reads CASSLPGGHGITEAFF. Here the CDR3 DNA reads TGTGCCAGCAGCTTACCCGGGGGGCACGGTATCACTGAAGCTTTCTTT.

This chain connects TRBV5-1 to TRBJ1-3; D is uncertain. The CDR3 runs 15 residues. Germline assignment: CDR1 SGHRS and CDR2 YFSETQ. Trimming removed 0 bases at V and 1 base at J, with 8 bases between. The CDR3 is CASSLDTDSGNTIYF. The CDR3 DNA follows: TGCGCCAGCAGCTTGGACACGGATTCTGGAAACACCATATATTTT.

V and J are TRBV7-3 and TRBJ1-6; 7 nucleotides align to TRBD1. J was trimmed by 10 bases and V by 8 bases; bases with no gene match: 11. The CDR3 runs to 14 residues. From germline, CDR1 is SGHTA and CDR2 FQGTGA. The CDR3 sequence: CASGLGGAGSPLHF. CDR3 sequence (DNA): TGTGCCAGCGGTTTAGGGGGCGCAGGGTCACCCCTCCACTTT.

V gene TRBV29-1 combines with J gene TRBJ2-3; TRBD1 matches at 9 bases. The CDR3 has 14 residues. J gave up 2 bases and V 7 bases, and 7 bases lay outside the gene matches. Germline loops: CDR1 SQVTM, CDR2 ANQGSEA. Here the CDR3 DNA reads TGCAGCGCCCGGGACAGGGTACCCACAGATACGCAGTATTTT. This gives the protein CSARDRVPTDTQYF.

This clonotype was detected only once. The V gene is TRBV5-4, the J gene TRBJ2-5; 11 bases line up with TRBD1. The ends lost 9 bases at V and 5 bases at J; junction bases unmatched: 12. The germline gives CDR1 SGHNT, CDR2 YYREEE (reference sequence). The CDR3 is made up of 15 amino acids. CDR3 amino acids: CATTPRGQGVETQYF. The CDR3 nucleotides are TGTGCCACGACCCCCCGGGGACAGGGGGTTGAGACCCAGTACTTC. Based on the CDR3 plus reference TRBV5-4 and TRBJ2-5, the full variable domain is ETGVTQSPTHLIKTRGQQVTLRCSSQSGHNTVSWYQQALGQGPQFIFQYYREEENGRGNFPPRFSGLQFPNYSSELNVNALELDDSALYLCATTPRGQGVETQYFGPGTRLLVL.

The chain recombines TRBV4-1 with TRBJ1-2; D is perhaps TRBD1 (6 bases). The CDR3 length is 13 residues. The V end lost 0 bases, the J end lost 8 bases, and 10 bases lay between the germline ends. CDR1 MGHRA and CDR2 YSYEKL come from the germline V gene. As DNA, the CDR3 is TGCGCCAGCAGCCAAGAGGGGGGCGAGGGCTACACCTTC. This translates into CASSQEGGEGYTF.

The chain joins TRBV5-3 to TRBJ2-6, with a possible D match to TRBD1 (6 bases). TRBV5-3 is annotated as an ORF whose role is uncertain. V was clipped by 10 bases and J by 2 bases, with 22 bases between them. CDR3 length: 17 amino acids. CDR3 residues: CAGSLDPSGAGANVLTF. CDR3 DNA sequence: TGTGCCGGCAGCTTGGACCCTTCAGGGGCTGGGGCCAACGTCCTGACTTTC.

The table lists this clonotype with many counts. The chain carries TRBV5-1 and TRBJ2-2, with D unclear. The CDR3 runs to 14 residues. Trimming removed 0 bases at V and 5 bases at J, with 8 bases between. CDR1 and CDR2 (germline): SGHRS, YFSETQ. Here the CDR3 reads CASSLDGQTGELFF. CDR3 DNA sequence: TGCGCCAGCAGCTTGGACGGCCAGACCGGGGAGCTGTTTTTT.

This chain connects TRBV28 to TRBJ2-1; D perhaps matches TRBD1 (5 bases). CDR3 length equals 12 residues. Germline CDR1 and CDR2: MDHEN and SYDVKM. V lost 6 bases, J lost 10 bases, and 13 bases lay in between. CDR3 nucleotides: TGTGCCAGCAGACGTCAGGGTTGGGAGCAGTTCTTC. It encodes CASRRQGWEQFF.

Only a few counts were recorded for this clonotype. The chain uses TRBV10-2 and TRBJ1-5; 9 positions match TRBD1. Trimming took 6 bases from V and 3 from J; bases not matched to a gene: 6. Germline V lookup: CDR1 WSHSY, CDR2 SAAADI. CDR3 length equals 15 residues. The CDR3 DNA is TGCGCCAGCAGCGGGGGGACAGGGAACAATCAGCCCCAGCATTTT. Amino acids: CASSGGTGNNQPQHF.